The rows below give T cell receptor beta chains drawn from one sample of a study of cytomegalovirus exposure and HLA in healthy donors. Clones were read by immunoSEQ multiplex PCR, and TCRdb kept only the in-frame ones, dropping some. The sample yields 150,000 or so clones, approximately 86% seen once. Material: PBMCs. The receptors here all came from a man younger than 30 in good health and CMV-seropositive. CDR3s include the opening cysteine and the closing phenylalanine or tryptophan. Each record gives: clone size, J gene, D gene, V gene, CDR3 DNA, CDR3 protein. A D gene is named only where the DNA matches it firmly. Only part of the rows carry a size: once, few, many, or a class if the clone is expanded.

>-|TRBJ1-2|-|TRBV25-1
TGTGCCAGCAGTGAACCCGGACACGACCTTAACTATGGCTACACCTTC
CASSEPGHDLNYGYTF
>-|TRBJ1-6|TRBD1|TRBV27
TGTGCCAGCAGTTCGGGACAGGGGTGGGGTTCACCCCTCCACTTT
CASSSGQGWGSPLHF
>-|TRBJ1-1|TRBD1|TRBV11-2
TGTGCCAGCAGCTTAGCCTCCTTAGGTCAGGGGGATAAGAACACTGAAGCTTTCTTT
CASSLASLGQGDKNTEAFF
>-|TRBJ2-7|-|TRBV21-1
TGTGCCAGCAGCAAAGTCGGCAGGGACTACGAGCAGTACTTC
CASSKVGRDYEQYF
>-|TRBJ2-3|-|TRBV11-3
TGTGCCAGCAGCTTGGGGCAGGGTATGACAGATACGCAGTATTTT
CASSLGQGMTDTQYF
>-|TRBJ2-1|TRBD1|TRBV9
TGTGCCAGCAGCGTAGCGTTGACAGGGGATCAGTTCTTC
CASSVALTGDQFF
>-|TRBJ2-1|-|TRBV7-7
TGTGCCAGCAGCTTAGACCGGTCAAATGAGCAGTTCTTC
CASSLDRSNEQFF
>once|TRBJ2-7|-|TRBV5-1
TGCGCCAGCAGCTTCGCAACAGGGGGGGGCGAGCAGTACTTC
CASSFATGGGEQYF
>-|TRBJ2-2|TRBD2|TRBV7-6
TGTGCCAGCAGCTTAGCGGATAGCGGGAAAACCGGGGAGCTGTTTTTT
CASSLADSGKTGELFF
>-|TRBJ2-7|TRBD1|TRBV5-8
TGTGCCAGCAGCCCCGGAGGGACAGGATATTCCTACGAGCAGTACTTC
CASSPGGTGYSYEQYF
>-|TRBJ2-7|-|TRBV27
TGTGCCAGCAGGAAGGAGGGCCGGGGGGAGCAGTACTTC
CASRKEGRGEQYF
>once|TRBJ2-5|TRBD1|TRBV30
TGTGCCTGGAGTGAGACCCTGGGACAGCAAGAGACCCAGTACTTC
CAWSETLGQQETQYF
>-|TRBJ1-1|TRBD1|TRBV10-1
TGCGCCAGCAGTGAACAGGGGATTATGAACACTGAAGCTTTCTTT
CASSEQGIMNTEAFF